This T cell receptor (beta chain) was sequenced for a study of CD8 T cells in Susac syndrome. Reverse transcription used about 0.45 to 1 ug RNA and random hexamers. MiXCR, run by TCRdb on the immunoSEQ multiplex PCR reads, gives a single entry per CDR3 protein. The top ten hold 0.1% of the sample, which has 150,000 to 200,000 distinct CDR3 sequences, roughly 92% seen once. The V gene's germline CDR1 is MNHEY and CDR2 SMNVEV (reference sequence). V was pared by 4 bases and J by 10 bases, with 11 bases between. This CDR3 is 12 amino acids long. This chain connects TRBV27 to TRBJ2-1; D is unresolved. This receptor was obtained from a human donor in good health. The specimen was CD4+ T cells from PBMCs. CDR3 coding DNA: TGTGCCAGCAGTTCAGTCGGCTGGGAGCAGTTCTTC. Translation: CASSSVGWEQFF.